These 12 T cell receptor beta chains came from one sample sequenced in a study of Tregs in tolerant kidney transplant recipients. Only in-frame clones appear in the TCRdb table, and some are missing; sequencing was by immunoSEQ multiplex PCR. Of about 94,000 clones in the sample, 90% to 95% were seen once. The source material was CD4+ T cells from blood, sampled before the transplant. Source of these receptors: a human donor who received a combined kidney and bone marrow transplant.

The V and J genes are TRBV7-9 and TRBJ1-2; D is possibly TRBD1 (6 bases). Germline assignment: CDR1 SEHNR and CDR2 FQNEAQ (reference sequence). The CDR3 runs to 13 residues. V was cut by 4 bases and J by 0 bases, with 6 bases left in between. The CDR3 DNA follows: TGTGCCAGCAGCTACAGGGCTAACTATGGCTACACCTTC. It translates to CASSYRANYGYTF.

This clone was recorded only once. At one of its ends the junction is not consistent with the germline gene, which may arise from a read error. The rearrangement joins TRBV11-2 to TRBJ1-6, with 7 positions matching TRBD1. Germline CDR1 SGHAT, CDR2 FQNNGV. The CDR3 is 14 residues long. The CDR3 nucleotides read TGTGCCAGCAGCCCACAGGGGATTGATTCACCCCCCCACTTT. Its translation: CASSPQGIDSPPHF.

In this sample, this clone turned up once. The V call is TRBV5-4, the J call TRBJ1-6; possibly TRBD1 for D (5 bases). Trimming took off 5 bases at V and 8 bases at J, with 14 bases between the two ends. The CDR3 length is 14 residues. Germline CDR1 SGHNT, CDR2 YYREEE (reference sequence). The DNA of the CDR3 is TGTGCCAGCAGTTCTTCAAGGGGCTATTCACCCCTCCACTTT. It encodes CASSSSRGYSPLHF.

This sequence joins TRBV9 and TRBJ2-3, with 14 bases identical to TRBD2. Germline lookup yields CDR1 SGDLS and CDR2 YYNGEE. This CDR3 is built from 20 residues. V lost 1 base and J lost 0; bases outside the gene matches: 10. The DNA for the CDR3 is TGTGCCAGCAGCGTATGGGCCCCGGGACTAGCGGGGGAGAGCACAGATACGCAGTATTTT. It specifies CASSVWAPGLAGESTDTQYF.

V usage is TRBV11-2 and J usage is TRBJ2-1; no definite D call. This CDR3 is built from 11 residues. Per the germline V gene, CDR1 is SGHAT and CDR2 is FQNNGV. Trimming cost V 6 bases and J 8 bases, with 8 bases left between them. CDR3 residues: CASRSPDEQFF. CDR3 DNA: TGTGCCAGCAGATCTCCCGATGAGCAGTTCTTC.

The gene calls are TRBV7-6 and TRBJ2-7; TRBD1 matches at 9 bases. V was pared by 4 bases and J by 2 bases, with 15 bases of the junction left unmatched. The CDR3 is made up of 18 amino acids. Germline V gene sequence: CDR1 SGHVS, CDR2 FNYEAQ. CDR3 in DNA: TGTGCCAGCAGCTCTATCAAATCCGGGACAGGGAAAACCTACGAGCAGTACTTC. It translates to CASSSIKSGTGKTYEQYF.

On this clone: The same CDR3 arises from other DNA sequences in this sample as well. This chain connects TRBV27 to TRBJ2-5; D is unclear. CDR3 length: 11 residues. The V end lost 3 bases, the J end lost 4 bases, and 3 bases lay between the germline ends. The germline V gene has CDR1 MNHEY and CDR2 SMNVEV (reference sequence). As DNA, the CDR3 is TGTGCCAGCAGTTTCCGAGAGACCCAGTACTTC. Encoded protein: CASSFRETQYF.

V is TRBV10-3 and J is TRBJ2-5; D possibly corresponds to TRBD2 (5 bases). V was shortened by 4 bases and J by 2 bases, with 11 bases between the two germline ends. The germline V gene has CDR1 ENHRY and CDR2 SYGVKD. This CDR3 contains 14 residues. The CDR3 DNA is TGTGCCATCAGTGCCCCCACGGGGCAAGAGACCCAGTACTTC. Protein: CAISAPTGQETQYF.

The chain has TRBV28 and TRBJ2-7, with 7 bases fitting TRBD1. The CDR3 is 12 residues long. V lost 7 bases to trimming and J lost 9 bases; unmatched junction nucleotides: 9. Looked up from germline, CDR1 is MDHEN and CDR2 is SYDVKM. In DNA form, the CDR3 reads TGTGCCAGCAAGCAGGGGGTGAGACGGCAGTACTTC. Translating it yields CASKQGVRRQYF.

The chain uses TRBV9 and TRBJ2-1; D is possibly TRBD1 (6 bases). V was clipped by 4 bases and J by 2 bases, with 10 bases between them. This CDR3 comprises 14 residues. Germline V gene lookup returns CDR1 SGDLS and CDR2 YYNGEE. The CDR3 bases are TGTGCCAGCAGCAGGGGGAAAGCCTACAATGAGCAGTTCTTC. Translation gives CASSRGKAYNEQFF.

The genes are TRBV5-1 and TRBJ2-1, with TRBD2 matching 7 bases. The junction had 7 bases not matched to a gene; V was cut back by 0 bases and J by 10 bases. Germline-derived CDR1 and CDR2 are SGHRS and YFSETQ. The CDR3 spans 14 residues. The CDR3 loop reads CASSLVPLGGEQFF. The CDR3 nucleotides are TGCGCCAGCAGCTTGGTACCCCTCGGGGGGGAGCAGTTCTTC.

The chain joins TRBV7-2 to TRBJ2-7, with TRBD2 as a possible D gene (5 bases). Germline assignment: CDR1 SGHTA and CDR2 FQGNSA. This CDR3 is built from 14 residues. V shed 4 bases and J shed 3 bases, with 13 bases lying between them. The CDR3 DNA reads as TGTGCCAGCAGCTCACTACCCGGGGTCTACGAGCAGTACTTC. As protein: CASSSLPGVYEQYF.